This T cell receptor beta chain stems from a study of blood T cell repertoires in COVID-19. Turning to the study itself: COVID-19 samples collected from the United States, Italy and Spain covered acute and convalescent phases. The analysed material was cDNA or gDNA that came from T cells, B-cell-depleted T cells, or PBMCs.

Original processing methods: Amplification of reference gene primers was used by the study to estimate nucleated cell counts. Libraries were prepared by immunoSEQ multiplex PCR; TCRdb keeps only in-frame clonotypes and omits some of them. Clone size and the V and J calls come from that table; the DNA yielded D and trimming. The sample lists 100,000 to 150,000 clones; about 90% were seen once. This CDR3 contains 14 residues. After removal of 7 bases from V and 5 bases from J, the junction contained 9 bases not matched to a gene. The germline V gene encodes CDR1 ENHRY and CDR2 SYGVKD. The J gene is TRBJ2-3, the V gene TRBV10-3; the match to TRBD1 covers 7 bases. Specimen: peripheral blood. The TCR sequence derives from a woman aged 50 to 60 with active or convalescent COVID-19. CDR3 loop: CAIKLTGPGDTQYF. DNA of the CDR3: TGTGCCATCAAATTGACAGGGCCAGGAGATACGCAGTATTTT.